Sequencing of this T cell receptor beta chain was carried out in a study of low-dose radiotherapy and immunotherapy resistance in tumors. At the level of the study: Intravenous cyclophosphamide 200 mg/m2 was given every two weeks, one day before radiation and immunotherapy.

Documented time point: after trial treatment. Treatment meaning: LDRT plus nivolumab, ipilimumab, low-dose cyclophosphamide and aspirin (RACIN trial). Germline-derived CDR1 and CDR2 are DFQATT and SNEGSKA (reference sequence). V was cut by 6 bases and J by 6 bases, with 18 bases left in between. There are 14 residues in the CDR3. This clonotype was counted ten times or more. Both TCRalpha and TCRbeta chains were reverse transcribed with V-gene-specific primers. Using a constant-region primer together with a V-primer adapter, TCRs were subjected to about 18 PCR cycles of amplification. TCRdb re-called the reads through MiXCR, storing one row per CDR3 protein. The sample includes approximately 91,000 distinct CDR3 sequences, about 20% of them seen just once.

V is TRBV20-1 and J is TRBJ2-1; D tentatively reads TRBD1 or TRBD2 (7 bases each). This specimen was PBMCs, taken after low-dose radiotherapy plus immunotherapy. The receptor was derived from a female donor with ovarian cancer. CDR3 bases: TGCAGTGCCCTAGGGAGGGGGCAAACCAATGAGCAGTTCTTC. This encodes CSALGRGQTNEQFF.